Presented here are 30 T cell receptor beta chains from one specimen sequenced in a study of T cell changes during pregnancy in multiple sclerosis. Using immunoSEQ multiplex PCR, the repertoire was profiled, and TCRdb retains in-frame clones only, with some absent. The sample comprises tens of thousands of clones, 80% to 95% of which are singletons, and just under 2% rests with the top ten. This specimen consisted of peripheral blood, obtained in the second trimester of pregnancy. Receptors originate from a female donor with multiple sclerosis, enrolled in a pregnancy study.

The rearrangement links TRBV7-2 to TRBJ1-5; 8 nucleotides match TRBD1. V trimming: 3 bases; J trimming: 2 bases; junction bases outside the gene matches: 6. The germline CDR1 and CDR2 sequences are SGHTA and FQGNSA. The CDR3 runs to 16 residues. DNA for the CDR3: TGTGCCAGCAGCTTTACAGGGGGTGGCGGCAATCAGCCCCAGCATTTT. Translated, it gives CASSFTGGGGNQPQHF.

The chain has TRBV6-1 and TRBJ1-3, with a possible D match to TRBD1 (6 bases). The CDR3 consists of 17 residues. Germline V CDR1 and CDR2: MNHNS, SASEGT. The V end was cut by 4 bases, the J end by 0 bases, with 16 bases between. In nucleotides, the CDR3 is TGTGCCAGCAGTGTACTGCCACAGGGCCGCTCTGGAAACACCATATATTTT. It specifies CASSVLPQGRSGNTIYF.

The gene calls are TRBV27 and TRBJ2-5; the D is unclear. This CDR3 has 13 amino acids. Germline V gives CDR1 MNHEY, CDR2 SMNVEV (reference sequence). V gave up 3 bases and J gave up 3 bases, with 8 bases separating them. The CDR3 DNA follows: TGTGCCAGCAGTTTTGGCAGAAAAGAGACCCAGTACTTC. Amino acids: CASSFGRKETQYF.

CDR3 in amino acids: CATSRRLSGLNSYEQYF. The CDR3 DNA is TGTGCCACCAGCAGACGTTTATCGGGACTAAACTCCTACGAGCAGTACTTC. The chain joins TRBV15 to TRBJ2-7; 7 bases match TRBD2. Germline loops: CDR1 LNHNV, CDR2 YYDKDF (reference sequence). V lost 2 bases and J lost 0; bases outside the gene matches: 10. The CDR3 runs to 17 residues. The whole variable domain, filled in from reference TRBV15 and TRBJ2-7, reads DAMVIQNPRYQVTQFGKPVTLSCSQTLNHNVMYWYQQKSSQAPKLLFHYYDKDFNNEADTPDNFQSRRPNTSFCFLDIRSPGLGDTAMYLCATSRRLSGLNSYEQYFGPGTRLTVT.

The chain has TRBV6-1 and TRBJ2-7; the D is unclear. V was pared by 6 bases and J by 4 bases, with 19 bases between. The CDR3 is 15 amino acids. Germline CDR1 reads MNHNS; CDR2 reads SASEGT. The CDR3 reads CASRTGTPSVYEQYF. The CDR3, as DNA: TGTGCCAGCAGAACGGGTACGCCCTCGGTTTACGAGCAGTACTTC.

This clone was counted a few times. The chain uses TRBV6-1 and TRBJ1-4, with 10 bases identical to TRBD1. Germline loops: CDR1 MNHNS, CDR2 SASEGT. The CDR3 is made up of 16 amino acids. The V segment lost 2 bases and the J segment 5 bases; nucleotides outside the gene matches: 5. Here the CDR3 DNA reads TGTGCCAGCAGTGAATCGGTGGGACAGGGGAATGAAAAACTGTTTTTT. This encodes CASSESVGQGNEKLFF.

J is TRBJ2-1 and V is TRBV28, with 10 bases lining up with TRBD2. V lost 5 bases to trimming and J lost 1 base; unmatched junction nucleotides: 5. This CDR3 is built from 16 residues. CDR1 and CDR2 (germline): MDHEN, SYDVKM. CDR3 in amino acids: CASSVLTSGSYNEQFF. For the CDR3, the DNA is TGTGCCAGCAGTGTTCTGACTAGCGGGTCCTACAATGAGCAGTTCTTC. Based on the CDR3 plus reference TRBV28 and TRBJ2-1, the full variable domain is DVKVTQSSRYLVKRTGEKVFLECVQDMDHENMFWYRQDPGLGLRLIYFSYDVKMKEKGDIPEGYSVSREKKERFSLILESASTNQTSMYLCASSVLTSGSYNEQFFGPGTRLTVL.

The chain has TRBV30 and TRBJ1-5; tentative D call: TRBD1 (5 bases). The J call may be wrong; the DNA end is better matched by TRBJ2-3. Germline values: CDR1 GTSNPN, CDR2 SVGIG (reference sequence). The CDR3 runs 16 residues. The CDR3 is CAWSTHQGPGNQPQYF. The CDR3 nucleotides are TGTGCCTGGAGTACGCATCAGGGCCCGGGCAATCAGCCCCAGTATTTT.

V gene TRBV4-2 combines with J gene TRBJ2-1; the D gene is possibly TRBD2 (6 bases). Trimming cost V 0 bases and J 6 bases, with 12 bases left between them. CDR3 length: 15 residues. Germline loops: CDR1 LGHNA, CDR2 YNFKEQ. The CDR3 here is CASSQEGLASNEQFF. CDR3 in DNA: TGTGCCAGCAGCCAAGAAGGCCTAGCGAGCAATGAGCAGTTCTTC.

The J gene is TRBJ2-2, the V gene TRBV19; D unclear. The CDR3 is 14 residues long. The V and J ends lost 3 bases and 0 bases respectively, with 5 bases between them. CDR1 is LNHDA, CDR2 SQIVND, per germline (reference sequence). The CDR3 sequence is CASSMAANTGELFF. In DNA form, the CDR3 reads TGTGCCAGTAGTATGGCCGCGAACACCGGGGAGCTGTTTTTT. Together with reference TRBV19 and TRBJ2-2, the CDR3 gives the full variable domain: DGGITQSPKYLFRKEGQNVTLSCEQNLNHDAMYWYRQDPGQGLRLIYYSQIVNDFQKGDIAEGYSVSREKKESFPLTVTSAQKNPTAFYLCASSMAANTGELFFGEGSRLTVL.

V is TRBV7-2 and J is TRBJ2-5, with D tentatively TRBD2 (5 bases). This CDR3 comprises 15 residues. Trimming removed 3 bases from V and 7 bases from J, with 18 bases in between. Looked up from germline, CDR1 is SGHTA and CDR2 is FQGNSA. The CDR3 DNA is TGTGCCAGCAGCTTTGAACCCGGGCTAGGAGGGACCCAGTACTTC. Amino acids: CASSFEPGLGGTQYF.

V gene TRBV21-1 combines with J gene TRBJ1-3; the table's TRBD1 call for D was not verified on the DNA. TRBV21-1 is a known pseudogene. The length of the CDR3 is 16 residues. This chain's CDR3 is CASSKWGSQGANTIYF. CDR3 bases: TGTGCCAGCAGCAAATGGGGGAGCCAGGGGGCAAACACCATATATTTT.

The V and J genes are TRBV27 and TRBJ2-7; TRBD1 matches at 8 bases. The CDR3 is 14 residues long. V dropped 6 bases and J dropped 4; count of bases not matched to a gene: 8. Looked up from germline, CDR1 is MNHEY and CDR2 is SMNVEV (reference sequence). CDR3 residues: CASSSLTGVYEQYF. DNA of the CDR3: TGTGCCAGCAGCTCTTTGACAGGGGTTTACGAGCAGTACTTC.

The gene calls are TRBV9 and TRBJ2-5; D is unclear. V was clipped by 4 bases and J by 0 bases, with 4 bases between them. The germline V gene encodes CDR1 SGDLS and CDR2 YYNGEE. This CDR3 spans 12 amino acids. CDR3 bases: TGTGCCAGCAGCCCCAACCAAGAGACCCAGTACTTC. Translating it yields CASSPNQETQYF.

This rearrangement joins TRBV6-5 to TRBJ1-2; TRBD1 aligns across 8 bases. J was trimmed by 5 bases and V by 0 bases; bases with no gene match: 8. Germline loops: CDR1 MNHEY, CDR2 SVGAGI. This CDR3 comprises 16 residues. CDR3 coding DNA: TGTGCCAGCAGTTACTCCCAGGGGGCGTTTGGGTATGGCTACACCTTC. It yields the protein CASSYSQGAFGYGYTF.

The genes are TRBV11-1 and TRBJ2-5, with 12 bases fitting TRBD1. V trimming: 6 bases; J trimming: 5 bases; junction bases outside the gene matches: 10. Germline V CDR1 and CDR2: SGHAT, FQDESV (reference sequence). This CDR3 spans 16 amino acids. The CDR3 bases are TGTGCCAGCAGAAAAGGGGACAGGGGGCTCGGGGAGACCCAGTACTTC. Amino acid sequence: CASRKGDRGLGETQYF.

The genes are TRBV7-7 and TRBJ2-1; TRBD2 matches at 14 bases. The CDR3 is 16 amino acids. The germline gives CDR1 SSHAT, CDR2 FNYEAQ (reference sequence). V was pared by 5 bases and J by 7 bases, with 7 bases of the junction left unmatched. The CDR3 nucleotides read TGTGCCAGCAGCGTATCCGGGACTAGCGGGGGTAATGAGCAGTTCTTC. It codes for CASSVSGTSGGNEQFF.

The gene calls are TRBV6-1 and TRBJ2-7; 7 nucleotides agree with TRBD2. V gave up 2 bases and J gave up 4 bases; unmatched junction bases: 5. Germline V gene lookup returns CDR1 MNHNS and CDR2 SASEGT. This CDR3 region has 14 residues. The CDR3 region is CASSEPTSSYEQYF. The CDR3 DNA sequence: TGTGCCAGCAGTGAACCGACTAGCTCTTACGAGCAGTACTTC.

This chain uses TRBV7-2 with TRBJ2-7, with D unresolved. Trimming shortened V by 1 base and J by 1 base, and 11 bases separated the two germline ends. The CDR3 runs to 15 residues. Germline V gene sequence: CDR1 SGHTA, CDR2 FQGNSA. The CDR3 loop reads CASSLEIGGSYEQYF. The CDR3 DNA reads as TGTGCCAGCAGCTTAGAAATCGGTGGTTCCTACGAGCAGTACTTC.

The chain joins TRBV9 to TRBJ1-1, with D uncertain. V gave up 2 bases and J gave up 1 base, with 6 bases separating them. Germline V gene sequence: CDR1 SGDLS, CDR2 YYNGEE. The CDR3 extends over 13 amino acids. The CDR3 loop is CASSVTPNTEAFF. CDR3 nucleotides: TGTGCCAGCAGCGTTACACCGAACACTGAAGCTTTCTTT.

The CDR3 DNA reads TGTGCCAGCAGCCGGGGACAGGGACTCTCCTACGAGCAGTACTTC. It encodes CASSRGQGLSYEQYF. The chain links TRBV7-6 to TRBJ2-7; TRBD1 agrees at 9 bases. This CDR3 has 15 residues. Per germline, CDR1 SGHVS and CDR2 FNYEAQ. J lost 0 bases, V lost 5 bases, and 5 bases had no gene match.

V usage is TRBV27 and J usage is TRBJ2-7, with 8 bases fitting TRBD1. V was clipped by 7 bases and J by 1 base; unmatched bases: 9. This CDR3 region has 15 residues. Germline assignment: CDR1 MNHEY and CDR2 SMNVEV (reference sequence). DNA for the CDR3: TGTGCCAGCACTAGTATAGGGACAGGTTCCTACGAGCAGTACTTC. Translating gives CASTSIGTGSYEQYF.

This chain uses TRBV29-1 with TRBJ2-1, with D possibly being TRBD2 (5 bases). V was pared by 6 bases and J by 4 bases, with 16 bases between. The CDR3 contains 14 residues. Germline V gene lookup returns CDR1 SQVTM and CDR2 ANQGSEA. This CDR3 reads CSVLADMRYNEQFF. For the CDR3, the DNA is TGCAGCGTCCTAGCCGATATGAGATACAATGAGCAGTTCTTC.

J is TRBJ2-3 and V is TRBV9; 10 nucleotides align to TRBD2. The germline CDR1 and CDR2 sequences are SGDLS and YYNGEE. Trimming removed 5 bases from V and 1 base from J; junction bases left unmatched: 1. This CDR3 spans 14 amino acids. CDR3 in DNA: TGTGCCAGCAGAGCGGGAGGGGGCACAGATACGCAGTATTTT. Its translation: CASRAGGGTDTQYF.

The gene calls are TRBV7-2 and TRBJ1-1, with D possibly matching TRBD1 (5 bases). The CDR3 runs to 13 residues. CDR1 and CDR2 from the germline V gene are SGHTA and FQGNSA. V was clipped by 2 bases and J by 5 bases, with 9 bases between them. This CDR3 is CASSLFGGTEAFF. CDR3 sequence (DNA): TGTGCCAGCAGCTTATTCGGGGGAACTGAAGCTTTCTTT.

V usage is TRBV10-3 and J usage is TRBJ1-5; D is possibly TRBD1 (5 bases). In germline, CDR1 is ENHRY, CDR2 SYGVKD. The CDR3 sequence is 13 residues long. V was cut by 6 bases and J by 3 bases, with 9 bases left in between. The CDR3 spells CAIRPGLNQPQHF. Here the CDR3 DNA reads TGTGCCATCAGACCAGGGCTCAATCAGCCCCAGCATTTT.

The rearrangement uses TRBV25-1 and TRBJ1-2; possibly TRBD1 for D (5 bases). In germline, CDR1 is MGHDK, CDR2 SYGVNS. There are 11 residues in the CDR3. Between the trimmed V and J ends, which lost 4 bases and 8 bases, there was a span of 8 bases. The DNA for the CDR3 is TGTGCCAGCAGTGTGGGGGGAGGCTACACCTTC. It translates to CASSVGGGYTF.

V usage is TRBV21-1 and J usage is TRBJ2-7; the D segment call TRBD1 is taken from the table without a DNA check. TRBV21-1 is shown as a pseudogene. This CDR3 is 15 amino acids long. CDR3 coding DNA: TGTGCCAGCAGCAAAAGCACAGGGGGCTACTACGAGCAGTACTTC. It specifies CASSKSTGGYYEQYF.

The rearrangement joins TRBV7-2 to TRBJ2-3; a possible D gene is TRBD1 (5 bases). From germline, CDR1 is SGHTA and CDR2 FQGNSA. The CDR3 loop spans 16 amino acids. The ends were cut back, 3 bases at V and 0 bases at J, with 13 bases in the middle. The CDR3: CASSFSSRGSTDTQYF. CDR3 DNA: TGTGCCAGCAGCTTTAGCAGTAGGGGTAGCACAGATACGCAGTATTTT.

The chain is built from TRBV7-2 and TRBJ2-7; 8 bases match TRBD2. There are 17 residues in the CDR3. Germline lookup yields CDR1 SGHTA and CDR2 FQGNSA. Germline trimming cut 5 bases from V and 0 bases from J; bases unmatched to any gene: 12. CDR3 nucleotide sequence: TGTGCCAGCAGCCTTATCTCCGGGACTAGGGCCTCCTACGAGCAGTACTTC. It specifies CASSLISGTRASYEQYF.